The rows below give T cell receptor beta chains drawn from one sample of a study of T cells after yellow fever vaccination. TCRdb independently ran MiXCR on the 5' RACE reads; one entry per CDR3 protein. The top ten clones hold roughly a sixth of a sample with some 600,000 distinct CDR3 sequences, around 17% of them seen once. This sample comprised PBMCs, obtained around 5 days after the first yellow fever vaccination. The receptors were sampled from a man between 18 and 35 years old who received the YFV17D yellow fever vaccine. Each CDR3 is given with its conserved first and last residue. Part of the rows lack a size; the others show once, few, many or a class for expanded clones.

j_gene	abundance	v_gene	CDR3aa
TRBJ2-3	few	TRBV4-3	CASSQELAGLYTDTQYF
TRBJ2-2	NA	TRBV5-1	CASSWKRGRINTGELFF
TRBJ1-6	NA	TRBV6-5	CASSSTVAYNSPLHF
TRBJ1-5	few	TRBV7-6	CASSLGAMVNQPQHF
TRBJ2-3	NA	TRBV7-9	CASSLARVMGTDTQYF
TRBJ2-3	few	TRBV7-8	CASSLAIRGTQYF
TRBJ1-5	NA	TRBV2	CASSEDWQPQHF
TRBJ2-1	few	TRBV11-1	CASSLTTLNEQFF
TRBJ2-5	few	TRBV20-1	CSARGVAGTQETQYF
TRBJ2-2	few	TRBV5-1	CASSFGQADGELFF
TRBJ1-6	few	TRBV19	CASSATGGDSPLHF
TRBJ2-5	many	TRBV7-2	CASSSGGAPETQYF
TRBJ1-3	many	TRBV5-1	CASSEDGSGNTIYF
TRBJ2-1	many	TRBV7-9	CASSLGTEGHEQFF
TRBJ2-1	NA	TRBV11-3	CASSERTGNNEQFF
TRBJ1-2	NA	TRBV10-3	CAISESRGRGRKDYGYTF
TRBJ2-7	NA	TRBV7-8	CASSLWGNYEQYF
TRBJ2-1	NA	TRBV10-2	CASSDYSKTNNEQFF
TRBJ2-5	NA	TRBV12-3/TRBV12-4	CASTPTSGYQETQYF
TRBJ1-2	few	TRBV4-1	CASSPQRDRGRFYGYTF
TRBJ2-5	many	TRBV5-1	CASRPGLRGGGGETQYF
TRBJ1-1	few	TRBV6-5	CASSYSARGWDTEAFF
TRBJ1-2	NA	TRBV7-2	CASRTSRVSGYTF
TRBJ2-3	few	TRBV20-1	CSAEGGWGDTQYF
TRBJ2-1	NA	TRBV7-8	CASSFDDSGVDNEQFF
TRBJ2-6	few	TRBV6-1	CASTRGGANVLTF
TRBJ2-7	many	TRBV20-1	CSARGLAGQSSYEQYF
TRBJ1-1	few	TRBV3-1	CASSLPGGREAFF
TRBJ2-5	NA	TRBV12-3/TRBV12-4	CASKAGGWETQYF
TRBJ2-1	NA	TRBV5-1	CASSLRLPQGNEQFF
TRBJ2-5	NA	TRBV12-5	CASGLVGANPYQETQYF